This T cell receptor (beta chain) was documented in a study of cytomegalovirus exposure and HLA in healthy donors. As regards this clone: No antigen is known for it. Other DNA sequences in the sample encode the same CDR3.

Broader study findings: Presence/absence comparisons presumed near-even sequencing depth among donors.

Primers: 60 Vbeta forward and 13 Jbeta reverse. Libraries were prepared by immunoSEQ multiplex PCR; TCRdb keeps only in-frame clonotypes and omits some of them. The sample includes roughly 160,000 clones, around three quarters of them seen just once. Sequences were obtained from PBMCs. This receptor was obtained from a middle-aged man in good health and CMV-seronegative.

The CDR3 DNA follows: TGTGCCAGCAGTTTAGGGCGGGGAGCCTACGAGCAGTACTTC. As protein: CASSLGRGAYEQYF. V and J are TRBV27 and TRBJ2-7, with TRBD2 as a possible D gene (6 bases). Germline values: CDR1 MNHEY, CDR2 SMNVEV (reference sequence). This CDR3 is built from 14 residues. Trimming shortened V by 2 bases and J by 2 bases, and 10 bases separated the two germline ends.